The T cell receptor (beta chain) under discussion was sequenced for a study of long-term antiretroviral therapy in people with HIV. General study findings and limits: For ART adherence, viral resistance and therapy changes, no data were available. Dominating the repertoire at all time points were the clones that expanded before ART. Whereas controls had wider CDR3 length ranges, HIV repertoires had narrower ones. Diversity measured after ART increased yet remained under transplant donor controls.

The authors ran the immunoSEQ assay, v3.0, at survey level. TCRdb keeps only in-frame clones here, not all; method: immunoSEQ multiplex PCR. This table has about 20,000 clones, about 81% appearing once. This CDR3 has 14 amino acids. V lost 3 bases and J lost 3; bases outside the gene matches: 5. Looked up from germline, CDR1 is SQVTM and CDR2 is ANQGSEA. Regarding this clone: No antigen is known for it.

V gene TRBV29-1 combines with J gene TRBJ2-7; 10 nucleotides align to TRBD1. The sequence was collected from a woman between 45 and 60 years old with HIV. The sequencing here drew on unsorted PBMCs, taken 0.3 years after starting antiretroviral therapy. In nucleotides, the CDR3 is TGCAGCGTTGATGGGGACAGGGGTTTCTACGAGCAGTACTTC. Translating it yields CSVDGDRGFYEQYF.